This section outlines one TCR beta chain sequence together with its context. Its antigen is unidentified. This specimen comes from a study of blood T cells in healthy people across ages. Overall study findings and caveats: When one million T cells were used, diversity estimates were thought to be underestimates.

The CDR3 totals 13 residues. Germline assignment: CDR1 SGHDT and CDR2 YYEEEE. Trimming cost V 0 bases and J 8 bases, with 11 bases left between them. Extraction yielded at least 6 micrograms of total RNA per sample. Primed by a sample-barcoded 5' primer and a J-beta primer mix, a second PCR proceeded for 7 to 11 cycles. TCRdb re-analysed the 5' RACE reads in MiXCR, keeping a single row per CDR3 protein. The table has over a million distinct CDR3 sequences, about 40% seen once. The chain recombines TRBV5-6 with TRBJ2-5; D not resolved. The sequence was collected from a woman under 30 in good health. Sample: blood. The CDR3 DNA sequence: TGTGCCAGCAGCTTGGGAGTCCAGCGCACCCAGTACTTC. It codes for CASSLGVQRTQYF.